This T cell receptor beta chain was profiled in a study of cytomegalovirus exposure and HLA in healthy donors. The repertoire was sequenced with immunoSEQ multiplex PCR; TCRdb's copy has only in-frame clones and lacks some. The sample includes 250,000 to 300,000 clones, just over 85% of them seen just once. In regard to this clone: One end of the junction varies from germline; a read error may be responsible.

Sequencing was done on a sample of PBMCs. This sequence was found in a young woman in good health and CMV-seronegative.

The CDR3 region has the DNA TGTGCTAGCAGCTTTGGAGCGGGGGGTCAAGAGACCCAGTACTTC. It is translated as CASSFGAGGQETQYF. The chain uses TRBV7-7 and TRBJ2-5, with 9 bases identical to TRBD2. Germline V gene sequence: CDR1 SSHAT, CDR2 FNYEAQ (reference sequence). The CDR3 consists of 15 residues.